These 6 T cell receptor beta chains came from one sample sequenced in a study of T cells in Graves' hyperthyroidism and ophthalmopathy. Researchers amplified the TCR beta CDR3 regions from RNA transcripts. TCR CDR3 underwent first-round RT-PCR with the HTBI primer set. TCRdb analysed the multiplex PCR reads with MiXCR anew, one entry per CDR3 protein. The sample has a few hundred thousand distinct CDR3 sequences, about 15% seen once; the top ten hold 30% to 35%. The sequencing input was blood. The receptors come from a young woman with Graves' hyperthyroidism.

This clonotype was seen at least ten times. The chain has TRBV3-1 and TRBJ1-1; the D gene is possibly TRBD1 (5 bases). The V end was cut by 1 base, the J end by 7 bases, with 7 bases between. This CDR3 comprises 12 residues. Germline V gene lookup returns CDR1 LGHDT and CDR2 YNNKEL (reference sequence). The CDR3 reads CASSQGTSEAFF. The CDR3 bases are TGTGCCAGCAGCCAAGGGACAAGTGAAGCTTTCTTT. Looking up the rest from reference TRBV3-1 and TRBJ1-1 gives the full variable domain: DTAVSQTPKYLVTQMGNDKSIKCEQNLGHDTMYWYKQDSKKFLKIMFSYNNKELIINETVPNRFSPKSPDKAHLNLHINSLELGDSAVYFCASSQGTSEAFFGQGTRLTVV.

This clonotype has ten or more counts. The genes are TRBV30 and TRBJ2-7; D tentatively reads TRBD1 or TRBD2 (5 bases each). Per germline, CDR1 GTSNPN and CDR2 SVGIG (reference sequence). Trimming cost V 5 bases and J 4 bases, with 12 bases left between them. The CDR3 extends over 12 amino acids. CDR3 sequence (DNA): TGTGCCTGGCGGGACGGCGATTACGAGCAGTACTTC. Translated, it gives CAWRDGDYEQYF.

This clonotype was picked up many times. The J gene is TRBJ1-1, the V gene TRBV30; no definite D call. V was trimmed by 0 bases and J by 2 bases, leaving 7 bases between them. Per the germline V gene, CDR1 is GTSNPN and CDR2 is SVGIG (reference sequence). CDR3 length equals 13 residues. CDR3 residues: CAWSVGVNTEAFF. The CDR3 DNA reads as TGTGCCTGGAGTGTAGGCGTAAACACTGAAGCTTTCTTT.

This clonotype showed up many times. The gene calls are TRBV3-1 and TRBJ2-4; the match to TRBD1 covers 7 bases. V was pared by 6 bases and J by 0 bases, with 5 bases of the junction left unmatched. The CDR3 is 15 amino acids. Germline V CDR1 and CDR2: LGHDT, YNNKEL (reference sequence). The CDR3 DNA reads TGTGCCAGCAGACCGACAGGGAAAGCCAAAAACATTCAGTACTTC. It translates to CASRPTGKAKNIQYF.

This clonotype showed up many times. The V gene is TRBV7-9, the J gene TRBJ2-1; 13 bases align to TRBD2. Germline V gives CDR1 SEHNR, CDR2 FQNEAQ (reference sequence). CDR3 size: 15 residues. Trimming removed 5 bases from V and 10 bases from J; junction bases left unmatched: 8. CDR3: CASSVGLAGVDEQFF. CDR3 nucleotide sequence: TGTGCCAGCAGCGTAGGACTAGCGGGAGTCGACGAGCAGTTCTTC.

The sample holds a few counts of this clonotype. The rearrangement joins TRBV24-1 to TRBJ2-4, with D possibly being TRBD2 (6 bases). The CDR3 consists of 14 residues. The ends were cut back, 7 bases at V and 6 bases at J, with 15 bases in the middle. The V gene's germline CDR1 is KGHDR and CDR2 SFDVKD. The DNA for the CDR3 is TGTGCCACCAGCCAAACGGGCGGGATAAACATTCAGTACTTC. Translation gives CATSQTGGINIQYF.